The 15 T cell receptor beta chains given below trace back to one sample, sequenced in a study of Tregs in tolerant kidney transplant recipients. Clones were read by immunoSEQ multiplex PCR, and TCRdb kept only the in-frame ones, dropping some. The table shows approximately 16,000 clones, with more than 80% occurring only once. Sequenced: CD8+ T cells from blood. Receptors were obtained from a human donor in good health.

The DNA of the CDR3 is TGTGCCAGCAGCCAAACGGGACTAGCCTACGAGCAGTACTTC. Protein product: CASSQTGLAYEQYF. The chain employs TRBV14 and TRBJ2-7; 8 nucleotides line up with TRBD2. CDR3 size: 14 residues. Unmatched junction bases numbered 2, after V lost 2 bases and J lost 2 bases. Germline V gene data show CDR1 as SGHDN and CDR2 as FVKESK.

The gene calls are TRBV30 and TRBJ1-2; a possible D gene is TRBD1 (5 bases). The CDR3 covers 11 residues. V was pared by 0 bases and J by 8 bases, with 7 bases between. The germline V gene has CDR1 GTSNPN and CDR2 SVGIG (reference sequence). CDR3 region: CAWSVGEGYTF. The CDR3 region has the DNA TGTGCCTGGAGTGTAGGGGAGGGCTACACCTTC.

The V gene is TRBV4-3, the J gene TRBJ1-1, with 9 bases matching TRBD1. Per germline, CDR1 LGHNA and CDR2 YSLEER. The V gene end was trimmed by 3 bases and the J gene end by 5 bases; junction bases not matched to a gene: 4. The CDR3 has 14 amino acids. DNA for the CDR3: TGCGCCAGCAGCCAGGACAGGGGCGGTACTGAAGCTTTCTTT. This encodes CASSQDRGGTEAFF.

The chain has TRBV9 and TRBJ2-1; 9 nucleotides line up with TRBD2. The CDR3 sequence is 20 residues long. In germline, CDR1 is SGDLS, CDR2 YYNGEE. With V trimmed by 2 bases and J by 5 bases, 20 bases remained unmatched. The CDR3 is CASSVETSGQRRAPNNEQFF. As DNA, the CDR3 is TGTGCCAGCAGCGTGGAAACTAGCGGGCAAAGACGGGCACCCAACAATGAGCAGTTCTTC.

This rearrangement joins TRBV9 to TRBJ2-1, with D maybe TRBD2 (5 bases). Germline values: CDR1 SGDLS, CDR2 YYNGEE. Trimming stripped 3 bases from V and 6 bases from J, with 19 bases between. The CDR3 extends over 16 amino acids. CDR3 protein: CASSANPSGIRNEQFF. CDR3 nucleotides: TGTGCCAGCAGCGCAAACCCATCCGGGATCCGCAATGAGCAGTTCTTC.

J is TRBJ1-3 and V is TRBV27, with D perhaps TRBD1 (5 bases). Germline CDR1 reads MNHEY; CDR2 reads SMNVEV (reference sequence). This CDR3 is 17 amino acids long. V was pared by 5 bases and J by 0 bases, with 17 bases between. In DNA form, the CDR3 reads TGTGCCAGCAGTCCCCGGGGGGGTGGGGCCTCTGGAAACACCATATATTTT. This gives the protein CASSPRGGGASGNTIYF.

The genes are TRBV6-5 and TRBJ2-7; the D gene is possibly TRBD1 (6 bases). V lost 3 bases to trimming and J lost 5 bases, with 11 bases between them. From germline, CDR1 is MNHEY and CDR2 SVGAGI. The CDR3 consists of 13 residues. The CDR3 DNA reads TGTGCCAGCAGTTATGGGGGCAGCGACGAGCAGTACTTC. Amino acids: CASSYGGSDEQYF.

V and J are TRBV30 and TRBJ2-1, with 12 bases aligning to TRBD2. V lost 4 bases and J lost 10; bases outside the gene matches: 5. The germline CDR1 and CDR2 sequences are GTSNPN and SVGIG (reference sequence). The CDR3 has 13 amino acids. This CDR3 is CAWKLAGGNEQFF. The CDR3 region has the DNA TGTGCCTGGAAACTAGCGGGGGGAAACGAGCAGTTCTTC.

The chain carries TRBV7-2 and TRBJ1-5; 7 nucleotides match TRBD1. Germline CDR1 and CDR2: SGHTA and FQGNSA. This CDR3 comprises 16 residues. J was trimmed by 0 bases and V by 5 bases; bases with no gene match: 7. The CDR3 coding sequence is TGTGCCAGCAGCCCTCCGGGACAGTATAGCAATCAGCCCCAGCATTTT. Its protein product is CASSPPGQYSNQPQHF. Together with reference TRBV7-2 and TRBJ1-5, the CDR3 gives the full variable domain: GAGVSQSPSNKVTEKGKDVELRCDPISGHTALYWYRQSLGQGLEFLIYFQGNSAPDKSGLPSDRFSAERTGGSVSTLTIQRTQQEDSAVYLCASSPPGQYSNQPQHFGDGTRLSIL.

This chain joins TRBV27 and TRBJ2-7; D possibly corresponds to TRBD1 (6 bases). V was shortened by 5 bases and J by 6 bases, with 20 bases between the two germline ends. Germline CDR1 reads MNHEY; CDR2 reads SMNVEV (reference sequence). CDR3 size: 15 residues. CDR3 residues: CASSNTGTSGPEQYF. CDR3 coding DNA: TGTGCCAGCAGTAATACCGGGACATCGGGCCCCGAGCAGTACTTC.

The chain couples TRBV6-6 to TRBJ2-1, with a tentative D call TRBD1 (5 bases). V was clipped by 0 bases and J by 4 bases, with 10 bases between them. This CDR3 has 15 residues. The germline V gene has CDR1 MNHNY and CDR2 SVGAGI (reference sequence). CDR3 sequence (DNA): TGTGCCAGCAGTTACTCTACAGGTTTTTACAATGAGCAGTTCTTC. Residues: CASSYSTGFYNEQFF.

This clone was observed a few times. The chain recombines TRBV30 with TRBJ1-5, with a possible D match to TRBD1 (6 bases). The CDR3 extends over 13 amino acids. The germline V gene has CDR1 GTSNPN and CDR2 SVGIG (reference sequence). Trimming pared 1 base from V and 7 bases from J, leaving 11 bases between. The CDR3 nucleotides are TGTGCCTGGAGTGGGGCAGGGGAACAGCCCCAGCATTTT. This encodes CAWSGAGEQPQHF.

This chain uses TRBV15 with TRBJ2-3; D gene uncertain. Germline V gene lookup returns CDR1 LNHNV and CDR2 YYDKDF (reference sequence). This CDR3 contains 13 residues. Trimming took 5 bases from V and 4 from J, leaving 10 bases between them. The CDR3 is CATSQGAADTQYF. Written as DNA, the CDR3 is TGTGCCACCAGCCAAGGAGCTGCAGATACGCAGTATTTT.

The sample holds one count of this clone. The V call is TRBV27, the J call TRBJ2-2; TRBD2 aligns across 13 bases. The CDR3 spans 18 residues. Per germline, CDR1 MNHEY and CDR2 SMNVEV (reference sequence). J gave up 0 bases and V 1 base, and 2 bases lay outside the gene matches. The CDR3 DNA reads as TGTGCCAGCAGTTTATGGGGACTAGCGGGGTCGAACACCGGGGAGCTGTTTTTT. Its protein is CASSLWGLAGSNTGELFF.

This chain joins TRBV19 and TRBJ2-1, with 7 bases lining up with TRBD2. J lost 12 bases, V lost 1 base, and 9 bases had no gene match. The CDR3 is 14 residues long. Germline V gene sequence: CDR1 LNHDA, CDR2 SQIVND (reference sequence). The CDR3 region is CASSIGPGGAGQFF. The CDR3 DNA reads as TGTGCCAGTAGTATAGGGCCGGGGGGTGCCGGGCAGTTCTTC. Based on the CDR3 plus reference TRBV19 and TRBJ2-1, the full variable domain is DGGITQSPKYLFRKEGQNVTLSCEQNLNHDAMYWYRQDPGQGLRLIYYSQIVNDFQKGDIAEGYSVSREKKESFPLTVTSAQKNPTAFYLCASSIGPGGAGQFFGPGTRLTVL.